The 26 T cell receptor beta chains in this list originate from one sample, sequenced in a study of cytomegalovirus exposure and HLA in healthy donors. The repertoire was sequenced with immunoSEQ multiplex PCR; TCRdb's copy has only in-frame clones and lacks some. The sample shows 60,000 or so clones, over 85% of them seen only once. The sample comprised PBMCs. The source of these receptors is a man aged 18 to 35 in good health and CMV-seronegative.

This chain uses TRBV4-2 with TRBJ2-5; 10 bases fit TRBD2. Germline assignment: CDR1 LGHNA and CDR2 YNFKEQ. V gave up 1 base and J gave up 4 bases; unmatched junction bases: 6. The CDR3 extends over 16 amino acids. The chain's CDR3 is CASSQVVASGRETQYF. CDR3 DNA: TGTGCCAGCAGCCAAGTGGTAGCTAGCGGGAGAGAGACCCAGTACTTC.

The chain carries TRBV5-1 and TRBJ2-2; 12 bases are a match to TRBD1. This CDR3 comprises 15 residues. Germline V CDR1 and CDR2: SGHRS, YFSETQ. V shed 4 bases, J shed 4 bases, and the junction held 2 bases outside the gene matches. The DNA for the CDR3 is TGCGCCAGCAGCAAGGGACAGGGGGCCACCGGGGAGCTGTTTTTT. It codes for CASSKGQGATGELFF.

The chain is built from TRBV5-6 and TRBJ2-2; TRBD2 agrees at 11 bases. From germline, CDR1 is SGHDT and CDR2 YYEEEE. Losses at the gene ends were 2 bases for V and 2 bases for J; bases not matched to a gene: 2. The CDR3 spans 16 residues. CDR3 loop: CASSFGLAGNTGELFF. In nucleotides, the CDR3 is TGTGCCAGCAGCTTCGGACTAGCGGGCAACACCGGGGAGCTGTTTTTT.

The CDR3 bases are TGCGCCAGCAGCTTGGTGGGTGAGGCAGATACGCAGTATTTT. As protein: CASSLVGEADTQYF. The chain carries TRBV5-1 and TRBJ2-3; unclear D gene. Per the germline V gene, CDR1 is SGHRS and CDR2 is YFSETQ. With 0 bases removed from V and 4 bases from J, the gap between germline ends came to 9 bases. This CDR3 is built from 14 residues.

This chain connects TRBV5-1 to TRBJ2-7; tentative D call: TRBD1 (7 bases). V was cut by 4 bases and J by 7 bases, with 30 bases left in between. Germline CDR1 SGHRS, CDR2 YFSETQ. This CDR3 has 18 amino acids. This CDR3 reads CASSKDRVGAGSSGEQYF. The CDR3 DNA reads TGCGCCAGCAGCAAAGACAGGGTCGGAGCGGGTTCCTCCGGGGAGCAGTACTTC. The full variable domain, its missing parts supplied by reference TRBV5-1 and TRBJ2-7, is KAGVTQTPRYLIKTRGQQVTLSCSPISGHRSVSWYQQTPGQGLQFLFEYFSETQRNKGNFPGRFSGRQFSNSRSEMNVSTLELGDSALYLCASSKDRVGAGSSGEQYFGPGTRLTVT.

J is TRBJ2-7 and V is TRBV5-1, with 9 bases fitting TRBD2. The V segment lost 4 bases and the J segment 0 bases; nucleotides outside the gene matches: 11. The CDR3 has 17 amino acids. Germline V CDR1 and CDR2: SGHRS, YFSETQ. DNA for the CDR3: TGCGCCAGCAGCCACTCTCTAGCGGGAATTAGCTCCTACGAGCAGTACTTC. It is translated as CASSHSLAGISSYEQYF.

In DNA form, the CDR3 reads TGTGCCAGCAGCCTCCTATGGACAGGGTCCGAGCAGTACTTC. This sequence encodes CASSLLWTGSEQYF. The rearrangement uses TRBV21-1 and TRBJ2-7; the table's D gene call, TRBD1, was not cross checked with the DNA. TRBV21-1 is a documented pseudogene. The CDR3 loop spans 14 amino acids.

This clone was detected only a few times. The CDR3 region is CAWSPRTVQYYGYTF. DNA of the CDR3: TGTGCCTGGAGCCCAAGGACAGTCCAATACTATGGCTACACCTTC. This chain uses TRBV30 with TRBJ1-2, with D perhaps TRBD1 (6 bases). The CDR3 sequence is 15 residues long. The V gene's germline CDR1 is GTSNPN and CDR2 SVGIG (reference sequence). Trimming cost V 3 bases and J 3 bases, with 17 bases left between them.

The CDR3 nucleotides read TGTGCCACCAGCAGAGATTTGGAGCCATACAATGAGCAGTTCTTC. Residues: CATSRDLEPYNEQFF. The chain is built from TRBV15 and TRBJ2-1; D unresolved. The length of the CDR3 is 15 residues. Germline loops: CDR1 LNHNV, CDR2 YYDKDF (reference sequence). V was pared by 0 bases and J by 4 bases, with 10 bases between.

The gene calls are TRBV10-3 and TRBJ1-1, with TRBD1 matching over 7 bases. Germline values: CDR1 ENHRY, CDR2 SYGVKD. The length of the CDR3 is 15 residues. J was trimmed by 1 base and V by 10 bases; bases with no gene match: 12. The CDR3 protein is CASTGTEKRNTEAFF. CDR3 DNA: TGTGCCAGCACCGGGACAGAGAAGAGGAACACTGAAGCTTTCTTT.

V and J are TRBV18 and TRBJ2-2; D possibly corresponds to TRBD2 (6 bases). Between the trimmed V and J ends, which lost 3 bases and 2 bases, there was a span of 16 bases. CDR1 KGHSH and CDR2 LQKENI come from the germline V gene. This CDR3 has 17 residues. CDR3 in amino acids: CASSPLKGRINTGELFF. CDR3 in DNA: TGTGCCAGCTCACCCCTAAAGGGGAGGATTAACACCGGGGAGCTGTTTTTT.

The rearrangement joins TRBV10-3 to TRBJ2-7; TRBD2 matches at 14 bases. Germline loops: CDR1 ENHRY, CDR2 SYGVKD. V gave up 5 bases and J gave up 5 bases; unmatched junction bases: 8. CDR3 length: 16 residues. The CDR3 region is CAISPGTSGSLHEQYF. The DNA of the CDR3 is TGTGCCATCAGTCCCGGGACTAGCGGGAGTTTGCACGAGCAGTACTTC.

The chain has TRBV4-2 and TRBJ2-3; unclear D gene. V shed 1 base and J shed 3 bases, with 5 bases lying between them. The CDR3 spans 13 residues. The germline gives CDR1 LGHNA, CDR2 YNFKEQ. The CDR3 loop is CASSQVHTDTQYF. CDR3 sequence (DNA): TGTGCCAGCAGCCAAGTTCATACAGATACGCAGTATTTT.

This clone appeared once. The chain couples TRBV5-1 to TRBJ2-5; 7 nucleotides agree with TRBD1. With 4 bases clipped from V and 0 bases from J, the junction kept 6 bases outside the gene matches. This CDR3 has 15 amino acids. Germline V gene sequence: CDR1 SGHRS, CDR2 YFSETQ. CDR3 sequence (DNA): TGCGCCAGCAGCGGGTTGACAGGGTACCAAGAGACCCAGTACTTC. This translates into CASSGLTGYQETQYF.

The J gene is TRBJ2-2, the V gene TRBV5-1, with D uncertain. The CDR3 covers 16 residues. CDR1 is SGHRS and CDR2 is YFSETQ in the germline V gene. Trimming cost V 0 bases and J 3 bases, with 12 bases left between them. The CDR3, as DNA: TGCGCCAGCAGCTTGGAGTTCAGTTTCGACACCGGGGAGCTGTTTTTT. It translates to CASSLEFSFDTGELFF.

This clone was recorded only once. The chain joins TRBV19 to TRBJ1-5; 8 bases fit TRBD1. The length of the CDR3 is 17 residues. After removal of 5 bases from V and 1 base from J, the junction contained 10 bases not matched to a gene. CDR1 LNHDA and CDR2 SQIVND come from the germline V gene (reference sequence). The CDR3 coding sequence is TGTGCCAGTAGTCCTCAAACAGGGGGAGGAAGCAATCAGCCCCAGCATTTT. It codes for CASSPQTGGGSNQPQHF. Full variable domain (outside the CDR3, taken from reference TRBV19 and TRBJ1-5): DGGITQSPKYLFRKEGQNVTLSCEQNLNHDAMYWYRQDPGQGLRLIYYSQIVNDFQKGDIAEGYSVSREKKESFPLTVTSAQKNPTAFYLCASSPQTGGGSNQPQHFGDGTRLSIL.

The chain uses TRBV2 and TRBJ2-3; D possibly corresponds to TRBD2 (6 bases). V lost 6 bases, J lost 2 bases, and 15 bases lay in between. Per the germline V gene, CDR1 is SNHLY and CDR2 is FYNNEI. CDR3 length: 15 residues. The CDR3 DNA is TGTGCCAGCAGCCCAACGGGCGGGAACACAGATACGCAGTATTTT. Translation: CASSPTGGNTDTQYF.

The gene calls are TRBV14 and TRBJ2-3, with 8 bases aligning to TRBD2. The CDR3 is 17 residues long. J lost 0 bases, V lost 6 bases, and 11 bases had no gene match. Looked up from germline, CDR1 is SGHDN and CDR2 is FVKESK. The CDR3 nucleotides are TGTGCCAGCAGTCTCCCCCGGGAGGGTCGGAGCACAGATACGCAGTATTTT. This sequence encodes CASSLPREGRSTDTQYF.

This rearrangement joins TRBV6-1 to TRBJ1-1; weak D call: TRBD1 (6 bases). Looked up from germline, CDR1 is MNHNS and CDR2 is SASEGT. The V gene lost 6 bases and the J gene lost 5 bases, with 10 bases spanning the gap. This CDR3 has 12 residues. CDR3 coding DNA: TGTGCCAGCAGCAAGGGGGGGACTGAAGCTTTCTTT. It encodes CASSKGGTEAFF.

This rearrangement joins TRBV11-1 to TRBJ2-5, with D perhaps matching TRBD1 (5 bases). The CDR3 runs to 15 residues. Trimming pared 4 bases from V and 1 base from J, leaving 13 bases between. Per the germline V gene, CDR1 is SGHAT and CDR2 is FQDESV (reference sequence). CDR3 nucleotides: TGTGCCAGCAGCTCACACCTAGGGGCCCAAGAGACCCAGTACTTC. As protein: CASSSHLGAQETQYF.

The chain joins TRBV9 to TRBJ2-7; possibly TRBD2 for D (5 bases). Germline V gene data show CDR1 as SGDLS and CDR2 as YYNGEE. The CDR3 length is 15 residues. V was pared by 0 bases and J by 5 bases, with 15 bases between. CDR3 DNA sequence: TGTGCCAGCAGCGTAGGTGGAGAGGGAGAGCACGAGCAGTACTTC. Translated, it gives CASSVGGEGEHEQYF.

The CDR3 bases are TGTGCCAGCAGATTTATGTCCCTGCAGGGTATAAGGAACACTGAAGCTTTCTTT. This gives the protein CASRFMSLQGIRNTEAFF. This chain links TRBV28 with TRBJ1-1; maybe TRBD1 (5 bases). The V gene lost 6 bases and the J gene lost 1 base, with 24 bases spanning the gap. This CDR3 is built from 18 residues. CDR1 is MDHEN and CDR2 is SYDVKM in the germline V gene. Full variable domain (remainder filled in from reference TRBV28 and TRBJ1-1): DVKVTQSSRYLVKRTGEKVFLECVQDMDHENMFWYRQDPGLGLRLIYFSYDVKMKEKGDIPEGYSVSREKKERFSLILESASTNQTSMYLCASRFMSLQGIRNTEAFFGQGTRLTVV.

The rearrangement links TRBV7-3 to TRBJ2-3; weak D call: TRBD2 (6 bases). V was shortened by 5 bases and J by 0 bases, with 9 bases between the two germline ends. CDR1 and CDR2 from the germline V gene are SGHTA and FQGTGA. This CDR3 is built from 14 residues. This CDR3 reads CASSIGTSTDTQYF. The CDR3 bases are TGTGCCAGCAGCATCGGGACTAGCACAGATACGCAGTATTTT.

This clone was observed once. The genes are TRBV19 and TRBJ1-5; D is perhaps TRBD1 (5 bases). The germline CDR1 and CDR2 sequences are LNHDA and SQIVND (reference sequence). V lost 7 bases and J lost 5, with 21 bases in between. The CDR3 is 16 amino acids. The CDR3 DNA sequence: TGTGCCAGTAATGTGGGGGGGAGTCGTTTACATCAGCCCCAGCATTTT. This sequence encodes CASNVGGSRLHQPQHF.

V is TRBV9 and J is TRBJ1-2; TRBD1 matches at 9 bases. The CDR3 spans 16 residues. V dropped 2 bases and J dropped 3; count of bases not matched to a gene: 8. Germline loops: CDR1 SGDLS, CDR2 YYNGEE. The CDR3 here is CASSVHTGGGYYGYTF. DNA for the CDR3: TGTGCCAGCAGCGTTCACACAGGGGGCGGCTACTATGGCTACACCTTC.

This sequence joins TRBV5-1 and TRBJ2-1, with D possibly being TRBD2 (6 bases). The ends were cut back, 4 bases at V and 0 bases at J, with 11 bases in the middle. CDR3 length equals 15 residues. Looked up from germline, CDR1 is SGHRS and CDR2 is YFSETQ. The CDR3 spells CASSRGTSSYNEQFF. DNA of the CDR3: TGCGCCAGCAGCCGGGGGACCTCCTCCTACAATGAGCAGTTCTTC.